This TCR beta chain is drawn from a study of cytotoxic CD8 clonotypes in ibrutinib-treated CLL (dated by TCRdb to the early 2020s). About the investigation overall: The cohort included about 15 treatment-naive and ten to twelve relapsed/refractory patients; around 18 were IGHV unmutated. Responses were partial in around 24 patients and complete in 2; after median roughly 69 months follow-up, around 15 stayed in remission and around 12 progressed. Response samples were taken after a median of approximately 13 months on treatment, ranging from 6 to 36 months. On average, each sample had about 250,000 productive templates and under 95,000 productive rearrangements. Of the 90 or so people in the trial, around 26 had longitudinal samples available. Cryopreserved peripheral blood mononuclear cells were collected before treatment, at response, and at either disease progression or sustained remission. Results the study describes overall, beyond this receptor: Baseline clonality was found to be higher than that of age-matched healthy donors and was strongly correlated with circulating CD8+ T-cell counts. Clonality increased at ibrutinib response, stayed stable in sustained remission, and fell back toward baseline at progression. Public clonotypes were rare and either shrank or stayed stable during treatment, and the rise in clonality at ibrutinib response reflected expansion of private clonotypes. Sampling times were not matched between patients in sustained remission and patients whose disease was progressing, and lymph node repertoires were not examined.

For TCR beta library preparation, roughly 2 micrograms of genomic DNA were extracted from the cryopreserved PBMCs. Longitudinal blood samples from CLL patients receiving ibrutinib monotherapy were subjected to high-throughput TCR beta sequencing. The patients took part in an open-label, single-center phase 2 trial of ibrutinib monotherapy. The goal of deep resolution MiSeq sequencing was a depth between 1 in 1 million and 1 in 200,000 T cells, and coverage averaged 10x per clonotype. The immunoSEQ hsTCRB Kit was used to generate the TCR beta libraries. The authors processed their data as follows. ImmunoSEQ Data Assistant and ImmunoSEQ Analyzer were used for data analysis, and V, D and J genes were assigned according to IMGT definitions. Clonality, which ranges from 0 to 1, was calculated as one minus the normalized Shannon entropy of productive rearrangement frequencies. Only overrepresented clonotypes making up at least 0.05% of each patient's repertoire were included in the public clonotype analysis. Some 13 age-matched healthy donor repertoires from immuneACCESS served as clonality controls. In TCRdb, the immuneACCESS table is reduced to in-frame sequences with V and J assigned. These tables do not hold every clone; where another copy was compared, an unresolved V gene accounts for under half, and the others remain unexplained. V, J and clone size are those of that table, while D and trimming were read from the DNA. The sample table records some 300,000 clones; roughly 85% of these occur just once. The ten largest clones add up to about 6.7% of the sample.

V gives up 3 bases and J gives up 4 bases, and the segment between their germline ends measures 10 bases. The germline V gene provides CDR1 MNHEY and CDR2 SVGAGI. Reading from cysteine to phenylalanine, the CDR3 counts 14 amino acids. The read is trimmed to its CDR3 DNA, 42 bases read in frame from base 1. Comments on this clone: It lacks a known antigen. Qualities for individual bases were not recorded, and no much larger clone is one base off.

Source: PBMCs, taken before ibrutinib treatment. The TCR sequence derives from a human donor with chronic lymphocytic leukemia. The chain uses TRBV6-5 and TRBJ1-5; TRBD1 is a possible D gene, resting on 6 matching bases. The nucleotide sequence is TGTGCCAGCAGTTATTCTGGACAGAATCAGCCCCAGCATTTT. It is translated as CASSYSGQNQPQHF.